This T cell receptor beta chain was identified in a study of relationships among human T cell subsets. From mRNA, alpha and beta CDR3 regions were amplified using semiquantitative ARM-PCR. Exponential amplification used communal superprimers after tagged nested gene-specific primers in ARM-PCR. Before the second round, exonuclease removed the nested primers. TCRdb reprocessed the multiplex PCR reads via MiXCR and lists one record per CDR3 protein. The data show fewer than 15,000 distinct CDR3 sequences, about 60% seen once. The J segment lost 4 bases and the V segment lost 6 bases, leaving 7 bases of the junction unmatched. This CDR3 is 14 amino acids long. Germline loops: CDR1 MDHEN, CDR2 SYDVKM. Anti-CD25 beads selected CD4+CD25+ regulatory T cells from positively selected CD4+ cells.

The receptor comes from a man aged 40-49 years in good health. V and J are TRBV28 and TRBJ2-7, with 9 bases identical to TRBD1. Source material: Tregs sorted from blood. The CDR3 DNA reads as TGTGCCAGCAGGCGAACAGGGGGCGCGTACGAGCAGTACTTC. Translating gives CASRRTGGAYEQYF.